These 21 T cell receptor beta chains were all obtained from the same sample, sequenced in a study of blood T cell repertoires in COVID-19. Measured with immunoSEQ multiplex PCR; TCRdb has only the in-frame clones, and not every one. Among about 250,000 clones listed, approximately 86% were seen once. The sample was peripheral blood. The receptors originated from a woman aged 55-70 years who had recovered from COVID-19.

This chain joins TRBV5-1 and TRBJ1-1, with D unresolved. The CDR3 sequence is 17 residues long. Germline CDR1 SGHRS, CDR2 YFSETQ. Trimming took 4 bases from V and 0 from J, leaving 19 bases between them. DNA for the CDR3: TGCGCCAGCAGCCCAGGATACATGGGAGGAGTGAACACTGAAGCTTTCTTT. The encoded protein is CASSPGYMGGVNTEAFF.

The chain uses TRBV10-3 and TRBJ2-7, with a weak D call TRBD1 (6 bases). Per germline, CDR1 ENHRY and CDR2 SYGVKD. The CDR3 totals 13 residues. Trimming stripped 7 bases from V and 4 bases from J, with 14 bases between. The CDR3 sequence is CAITQGSNYEQYF. The CDR3 DNA is TGTGCCATCACTCAGGGGTCGAATTACGAGCAGTACTTC.

V usage is TRBV4-1 and J usage is TRBJ2-7, with 7 nucleotides matching TRBD1. The CDR3 consists of 13 residues. Germline V gene sequence: CDR1 MGHRA, CDR2 YSYEKL. V lost 4 bases to trimming and J lost 3 bases; unmatched junction nucleotides: 3. CDR3 coding DNA: TGCGCCAGCAGCCGGGGACAGTTCTACGAGCAGTACTTC. It yields the protein CASSRGQFYEQYF.

This sequence joins TRBV5-1 and TRBJ2-2; 7 bases line up with TRBD2. Trimming cost V 3 bases and J 6 bases; bases outside gene matches: 8. The germline V gene has CDR1 SGHRS and CDR2 YFSETQ. The CDR3 is 15 residues long. This CDR3 reads CASSSRLAPAGELFF. The DNA for the CDR3 is TGCGCCAGCAGCTCCAGACTAGCTCCCGCCGGGGAGCTGTTTTTT.

This rearrangement joins TRBV6-4 to TRBJ2-4; D is possibly TRBD2 (6 bases). Germline values: CDR1 MRHNA, CDR2 SNTAGT. This CDR3 has 16 amino acids. V was shortened by 6 bases and J by 6 bases, with 21 bases between the two germline ends. CDR3 DNA sequence: TGTGCCAGCAGGGGAAGGAGGGGCACTAGGATAAACATTCAGTACTTC. Protein sequence: CASRGRRGTRINIQYF.

There are a few counts of this clone. The rearrangement links TRBV4-1 to TRBJ1-2; 7 bases agree with TRBD1. J was trimmed by 4 bases and V by 7 bases; bases with no gene match: 12. The CDR3 loop spans 15 amino acids. CDR1 and CDR2 (germline): MGHRA, YSYEKL. CDR3 region: CASNPILTGSYGYTF. Written as DNA, the CDR3 is TGCGCCAGCAACCCTATCTTGACAGGGTCCTATGGCTACACCTTC.

The rearrangement joins TRBV5-1 to TRBJ1-4, with TRBD1 identical over 11 bases. CDR1 and CDR2 (germline): SGHRS, YFSETQ. V dropped 3 bases and J dropped 8; count of bases not matched to a gene: 9. CDR3 length: 16 residues. The CDR3: CASSSGGQGAQEKLFF. The CDR3 DNA reads TGCGCCAGCAGCTCGGGAGGACAGGGGGCGCAGGAAAAACTGTTTTTT.

The J gene is TRBJ2-1, the V gene TRBV28; 12 bases align to TRBD2. CDR1 and CDR2 from the germline V gene are MDHEN and SYDVKM. The CDR3 is made up of 16 amino acids. The ends lost 1 base at V and 5 bases at J; junction bases unmatched: 3. The CDR3 DNA reads as TGTGCCAGCAGTTTATTTAGGACTAGCGGGGACAATGAGCAGTTCTTC. This gives the protein CASSLFRTSGDNEQFF.

A note on this clone: Other DNA sequences in the same sample also yield this CDR3. This sequence joins TRBV9 and TRBJ2-7; 10 positions agree with TRBD1. Germline assignment: CDR1 SGDLS and CDR2 YYNGEE. The length of the CDR3 is 14 residues. Trimming took 2 bases from V and 3 from J; bases not matched to a gene: 2. The CDR3 here is CASSVGQGDYEQYF. The CDR3 coding sequence is TGTGCCAGCAGCGTCGGACAGGGGGACTACGAGCAGTACTTC.

This clone was observed a single time. This rearrangement joins TRBV7-8 to TRBJ2-7; D is perhaps TRBD2 (5 bases). Trimming pared 4 bases from V and 2 bases from J, leaving 12 bases between. This CDR3 has 14 residues. Germline CDR1 reads SGHVS; CDR2 reads FQNEAQ. CDR3 in amino acids: CASSSLGGAYEQYF. CDR3 coding DNA: TGTGCCAGCAGCTCCCTCGGAGGCGCCTACGAGCAGTACTTC. Full variable domain (remainder filled in from reference TRBV7-8 and TRBJ2-7): GAGVSQSPRYKVAKRGQDVALRCDPISGHVSLFWYQQALGQGPEFLTYFQNEAQLDKSGLPSDRFFAERPEGSVSTLKIQRTQQEDSAVYLCASSSLGGAYEQYFGPGTRLTVT.

The chain combines TRBV5-1 with TRBJ2-3; TRBD2 aligns across 7 bases. V was clipped by 4 bases and J by 11 bases; unmatched bases: 10. Germline CDR1 reads SGHRS; CDR2 reads YFSETQ. The CDR3 runs to 13 residues. The CDR3 loop reads CASSMGGHLGQYF. CDR3 in DNA: TGCGCCAGCAGCATGGGAGGGCACTTGGGGCAGTATTTT.

With respect to this clone: Other nucleotide sequences from this sample produce the same CDR3. This rearrangement joins TRBV5-1 to TRBJ2-2; D is possibly TRBD2 (7 bases). This CDR3 is built from 16 residues. CDR1 and CDR2 from the germline V gene are SGHRS and YFSETQ. Trimming stripped 0 bases from V and 2 bases from J, with 11 bases between. This chain's CDR3 is CASSLAGGANTGELFF. The CDR3 region has the DNA TGCGCCAGCAGCTTGGCTGGGGGGGCCAACACCGGGGAGCTGTTTTTT.

This rearrangement joins TRBV27 to TRBJ1-5; TRBD1 matches 7 bases. The germline CDR1 and CDR2 sequences are MNHEY and SMNVEV (reference sequence). The CDR3 runs 15 residues. V lost 6 bases, J lost 3 bases, and 8 bases stayed unmatched. The CDR3 region is CASSQRQGINQPQHF. In DNA, the CDR3 is TGTGCCAGCAGCCAGAGACAGGGAATCAATCAGCCCCAGCATTTT.

CDR3 sequence reads: CASQGYQETQYF. CDR3 in DNA: TGTGCCAGCCAGGGGTACCAAGAGACCCAGTACTTC. V gene TRBV2 combines with J gene TRBJ2-5; a weak D match, TRBD1 (6 bases). This CDR3 region has 12 residues. V was pared by 8 bases and J by 0 bases, with 7 bases between. CDR1 is SNHLY and CDR2 is FYNNEI in the germline V gene.

This clone was detected only once. The chain has TRBV7-2 and TRBJ2-2; D possibly corresponds to TRBD2 (5 bases). The CDR3 has 15 residues. Looked up from germline, CDR1 is SGHTA and CDR2 is FQGNSA. Trimming removed 2 bases from V and 7 bases from J, with 14 bases in between. CDR3 nucleotide sequence: TGTGCCAGCAGCTTATCGGTTTATCGGGGCGGGGAGCTGTTTTTT. Its translation: CASSLSVYRGGELFF.

This clone was seen a single time. The chain links TRBV7-8 to TRBJ2-7, with 7 bases that match TRBD2. Germline V gene lookup returns CDR1 SGHVS and CDR2 FQNEAQ. After removal of 2 bases from V and 7 bases from J, the junction contained 8 bases not matched to a gene. The CDR3 is 14 amino acids. The CDR3 here is CASSLTVRGGEQYF. Here the CDR3 DNA reads TGTGCCAGCAGCTTAACCGTTCGCGGGGGTGAGCAGTACTTC.

This rearrangement joins TRBV28 to TRBJ1-2; D not certain. Trimming took 4 bases from V and 8 from J, leaving 11 bases between them. This CDR3 is 12 amino acids long. Germline V gene data show CDR1 as MDHEN and CDR2 as SYDVKM. Written as DNA, the CDR3 is TGTGCCAGCAGTTACAGTGTGGCGGGCTACACCTTC. This codes for CASSYSVAGYTF.

The V gene is TRBV15, the J gene TRBJ1-2; D gene ambiguous. Trimming left V 1 base short and J 4 bases short, with 16 bases between. Germline CDR1 is LNHNV and CDR2 is YYDKDF (reference sequence). The CDR3 consists of 16 residues. This chain's CDR3 is CATSRAEAHRGYGYTF. The CDR3 DNA is TGTGCCACCAGCAGAGCGGAGGCCCACCGAGGCTATGGCTACACCTTC.

The genes are TRBV7-6 and TRBJ2-7, with 8 bases identical to TRBD1. V trimming: 5 bases; J trimming: 3 bases; junction bases outside the gene matches: 9. The germline V gene has CDR1 SGHVS and CDR2 FNYEAQ. The CDR3 length is 15 residues. DNA of the CDR3: TGTGCCAGCAGCAACCCCCCGGACAGGGTCTACGAGCAGTACTTC. Translated, it gives CASSNPPDRVYEQYF.

V gene TRBV5-1 combines with J gene TRBJ2-3; D perhaps matches TRBD2 (5 bases). Germline-derived CDR1 and CDR2 are SGHRS and YFSETQ. V was trimmed by 2 bases and J by 8 bases, leaving 21 bases between them. This CDR3 comprises 16 residues. The CDR3 spells CASSLSGFQAGSTQYF. CDR3 sequence (DNA): TGCGCCAGCAGCTTATCCGGATTTCAGGCGGGTAGTACGCAGTATTTT.

The J gene is TRBJ2-6, the V gene TRBV2, with 7 positions matching TRBD1. CDR3 length: 15 amino acids. J lost 0 bases, V lost 7 bases, and 3 bases had no gene match. The germline V gene encodes CDR1 SNHLY and CDR2 FYNNEI. The CDR3 reads CASNRGASGANVLTF. The CDR3 DNA reads as TGTGCCAGCAACAGGGGTGCCTCTGGGGCCAACGTCCTGACTTTC.